The 24 T cell receptor beta chains reported below all come from one sample, sequenced in a study of control samples from healthy donors and cancer patients. Produced via immunoSEQ multiplex PCR; TCRdb's table is partial and in-frame only. Seen here are around 150,000 clones, over 95% observed once, and the top ten hold approximately 1%. Sequenced material: blood. The receptors come from a woman aged 30 to 39 in good health.

The chain is built from TRBV7-9 and TRBJ2-1; D might be TRBD2 (6 bases). This CDR3 region has 15 residues. Trimming took off 5 bases at V and 2 bases at J, with 13 bases between the two ends. Germline V gene sequence: CDR1 SEHNR, CDR2 FQNEAQ (reference sequence). The CDR3 bases are TGTGCCAGCAGCGAAGGTAGCGGTCCCTACAATGAGCAGTTCTTC. It codes for CASSEGSGPYNEQFF.

The chain has TRBV10-3 and TRBJ2-1, with 11 nucleotides matching TRBD2. CDR1 ENHRY and CDR2 SYGVKD come from the germline V gene. Trimming took 7 bases from V and 0 from J; bases not matched to a gene: 8. The CDR3 sequence is 17 residues long. In DNA, the CDR3 is TGTGCCATCAATATTGGACTAGCGGGTTCCTCCTACAATGAGCAGTTCTTC. The encoded protein is CAINIGLAGSSYNEQFF.

This chain connects TRBV10-3 to TRBJ2-2, with TRBD1 matching 8 bases. This CDR3 is built from 18 residues. V shed 4 bases and J 1 base; nucleotides not matched to a gene: 11. The germline V gene has CDR1 ENHRY and CDR2 SYGVKD. In nucleotides, the CDR3 is TGTGCCATCAGTGGCCAGGGGGCTCTGCCGCTGAACACCGGGGAGCTGTTTTTT. Translating gives CAISGQGALPLNTGELFF.

V is TRBV30 and J is TRBJ1-6; 8 bases are a match to TRBD1. Germline CDR1 and CDR2: GTSNPN and SVGIG (reference sequence). J lost 8 bases, V lost 3 bases, and 3 bases had no gene match. The CDR3 sequence is 13 residues long. CDR3 sequence: CAWRPGGDSPLHF. In DNA, the CDR3 is TGTGCCTGGAGGCCAGGGGGCGATTCACCCCTCCACTTT.

V usage is TRBV9 and J usage is TRBJ2-2; 10 positions agree with TRBD2. The germline V gene has CDR1 SGDLS and CDR2 YYNGEE. This CDR3 spans 15 amino acids. V trimming: 4 bases; J trimming: 4 bases; junction bases outside the gene matches: 4. The chain's CDR3 is CASSPTSGTTGELFF. As DNA, the CDR3 is TGTGCCAGCAGCCCCACTAGCGGGACCACCGGGGAGCTGTTTTTT.

As DNA, the CDR3 is TGTGCCTGGGCTCCATTCAGGGGGGGCCTCATAGGCATGAACACTGAAGCTTTCTTT. Translating gives CAWAPFRGGLIGMNTEAFF. The rearrangement uses TRBV30 and TRBJ1-1, with 7 bases aligning to TRBD1. The CDR3 totals 19 residues. V dropped 5 bases and J dropped 0; count of bases not matched to a gene: 21. Looked up from germline, CDR1 is GTSNPN and CDR2 is SVGIG (reference sequence).

This rearrangement joins TRBV28 to TRBJ1-5; D may be TRBD1 (6 bases). Trimming took off 4 bases at V and 9 bases at J, with 16 bases between the two ends. This CDR3 region has 14 residues. The germline CDR1 and CDR2 sequences are MDHEN and SYDVKM. CDR3 coding DNA: TGTGCCAGCAGTTCCGGGACACCGGATCCGCCCCAGCATTTT. Translated, it gives CASSSGTPDPPQHF.

The chain recombines TRBV7-2 with TRBJ1-2, with TRBD1 as a possible D gene (5 bases). The CDR3 contains 15 residues. V was cut by 5 bases and J by 6 bases, with 19 bases left in between. Germline V lookup: CDR1 SGHTA, CDR2 FQGNSA. This CDR3 is CASSRLVGDWNGYTF. DNA of the CDR3: TGTGCCAGCAGCCGGCTGGTGGGGGACTGGAATGGCTACACCTTC.

The rearrangement uses TRBV24-1 and TRBJ2-2; D possibly corresponds to TRBD1 (5 bases). The germline CDR1 and CDR2 sequences are KGHDR and SFDVKD. With 3 bases removed from V and 14 bases from J, the gap between germline ends came to 15 bases. The CDR3 consists of 13 residues. CDR3 coding DNA: TGTGCCACCAGTGATCAGAGTGACAGAACACTGTTTTTT. It translates to CATSDQSDRTLFF.

The chain carries TRBV6-5 and TRBJ1-5; a possible D gene is TRBD1 (5 bases). There are 13 residues in the CDR3. V lost 7 bases, J lost 4 bases, and 11 bases lay in between. Per the germline V gene, CDR1 is MNHEY and CDR2 is SVGAGI. CDR3: CASKGQGNQPQHF. The CDR3 DNA sequence: TGTGCCAGCAAGGGGCAGGGTAATCAGCCCCAGCATTTT.

The gene calls are TRBV5-1 and TRBJ1-1, with D possibly matching TRBD1 (6 bases). V was clipped by 4 bases and J by 0 bases, with 13 bases between them. The germline V gene has CDR1 SGHRS and CDR2 YFSETQ. The CDR3 is made up of 15 amino acids. The CDR3 loop reads CASSLLTGLNTEAFF. For the CDR3, the DNA is TGCGCCAGCAGCCTACTGACAGGCCTGAACACTGAAGCTTTCTTT. Looking up the rest from reference TRBV5-1 and TRBJ1-1 gives the full variable domain: KAGVTQTPRYLIKTRGQQVTLSCSPISGHRSVSWYQQTPGQGLQFLFEYFSETQRNKGNFPGRFSGRQFSNSRSEMNVSTLELGDSALYLCASSLLTGLNTEAFFGQGTRLTVV.

In its sample, this clone was seen a few times. V is TRBV19 and J is TRBJ2-7, with D tentatively TRBD1 (6 bases). The V end lost 0 bases, the J end lost 4 bases, and 22 bases lay between the germline ends. Germline loops: CDR1 LNHDA, CDR2 SQIVND (reference sequence). The length of the CDR3 is 18 residues. In DNA form, the CDR3 reads TGTGCCAGTAGTATAGAGCACAGGGTCCTCCACGACCTATACGAGCAGTACTTC. Translated, it gives CASSIEHRVLHDLYEQYF.

This rearrangement joins TRBV3-1 (or the pseudogene TRBV3-2) to TRBJ2-7; maybe TRBD2 (5 bases). Germline V gene sequence: CDR1 LGHDT, CDR2 YNNKEL (reference sequence). This CDR3 contains 13 residues. V was trimmed by 2 bases and J by 9 bases, leaving 14 bases between them. CDR3 in DNA: TGTGCCAGCAGCCAAACGCAGGACTTAGGGCAGTACTTC. Its translation is CASSQTQDLGQYF.

The chain joins TRBV2 to TRBJ2-4; 12 bases are a match to TRBD2. Germline lookup yields CDR1 SNHLY and CDR2 FYNNEI. Trimming at V came to 2 bases and at J to 3 bases, leaving 2 bases not matched to a gene. There are 16 residues in the CDR3. CDR3 in DNA: TGTGCCAGCAGTGAACTAGCGGGAGGGGTCAAAAACATTCAGTACTTC. This sequence encodes CASSELAGGVKNIQYF.

This clone appeared once. The gene calls are TRBV6-5 and TRBJ2-7; no reliable D call. Germline loops: CDR1 MNHEY, CDR2 SVGAGI. V lost 5 bases, J lost 4 bases, and 9 bases lay in between. The CDR3 runs to 12 residues. CDR3 loop: CASSRTTYEQYF. The CDR3 nucleotides are TGTGCCAGCAGTAGAACAACTTACGAGCAGTACTTC.

This chain connects TRBV9 to TRBJ1-1; perhaps TRBD1 as D (5 bases). From germline, CDR1 is SGDLS and CDR2 YYNGEE. The CDR3 is 15 amino acids. V lost 1 base to trimming and J lost 5 bases, with 15 bases between them. CDR3 region: CASSVWGGEGTEAFF. CDR3 DNA sequence: TGTGCCAGCAGCGTATGGGGCGGGGAGGGAACTGAAGCTTTCTTT. The variable domain in full, completed from reference TRBV9 and TRBJ1-1, reads DSGVTQTPKHLITATGQRVTLRCSPRSGDLSVYWYQQSLDQGLQFLIQYYNGEERAKGNILERFSAQQFPDLHSELNLSSLELGDSALYFCASSVWGGEGTEAFFGQGTRLTVV.

The rearrangement joins TRBV6-5 to TRBJ1-1; the match to TRBD1 covers 8 bases. V shed 10 bases, J shed 6 bases, and the junction held 16 bases outside the gene matches. This CDR3 is 15 amino acids long. In germline, CDR1 is MNHEY, CDR2 SVGAGI. For the CDR3, the DNA is TGTGCCACACGACAGGGGCTTGGGAACTACGCTGAAGCTTTCTTT. Protein product: CATRQGLGNYAEAFF.

This sequence joins TRBV7-9 and TRBJ2-7; D is ambiguous. V gave up 2 bases and J gave up 2 bases, with 10 bases separating them. CDR1 SEHNR and CDR2 FQNEAQ come from the germline V gene (reference sequence). The CDR3 contains 14 residues. The CDR3 region is CASSLLSSAYEQYF. The CDR3 DNA follows: TGTGCCAGCAGCTTACTGAGCTCAGCCTACGAGCAGTACTTC.

This sequence joins TRBV11-2 and TRBJ2-2; D is perhaps TRBD1 or TRBD2 (5 bases each). The CDR3 has 17 amino acids. CDR1 is SGHAT and CDR2 is FQNNGV in the germline V gene. Between the trimmed V and J ends, which lost 1 base and 1 base, there was a span of 13 bases. CDR3 DNA: TGTGCCAGCAGCTTAGGCCGCAGGGACCTGAACACCGGGGAGCTGTTTTTT. It is translated as CASSLGRRDLNTGELFF. Full variable domain (remainder filled in from reference TRBV11-2 and TRBJ2-2): EAGVAQSPRYKIIEKRQSVAFWCNPISGHATLYWYQQILGQGPKLLIQFQNNGVVDDSQLPKDRFSAERLKGVDSTLKIQPAKLEDSAVYLCASSLGRRDLNTGELFFGEGSRLTVL.

The table lists this clone with a count of one. One junction end does not reproduce the germline sequence, and a read error may be involved. V usage is TRBV10-3 and J usage is TRBJ1-3; maybe TRBD1 (6 bases). This CDR3 has 12 residues. CDR1 is ENHRY, CDR2 SYGVKD, per germline. The CDR3 DNA is TGTGCCATCAGTGATCAACAGGGACCCTCGGCCTTT. Its protein is CAISDQQGPSAF.

The V gene is TRBV23-1, the J gene TRBJ1-2; D gene uncertain. TRBV23-1 is an ORF; its function is uncertain. V lost 4 bases and J lost 3, with 3 bases in between. The CDR3 extends over 11 amino acids. The CDR3 loop reads CASSLYYGYTF. The CDR3 DNA follows: TGCGCCAGCAGTCTCTACTATGGCTACACCTTC.

The gene calls are TRBV19 and TRBJ1-3; 7 bases are a match to TRBD1. Germline CDR1 and CDR2: LNHDA and SQIVND (reference sequence). CDR3 length: 15 amino acids. After removal of 8 bases from V and 0 bases from J, the junction contained 7 bases not matched to a gene. CDR3 nucleotide sequence: TGTGCCAGTCAAAACCGGGACAGCTCTGGAAACACCATATATTTT. It specifies CASQNRDSSGNTIYF.

V gene TRBV2 combines with J gene TRBJ2-2, with D possibly TRBD2 on 5 matching bases. The CDR3 has 14 amino acids. V was trimmed by 6 bases and J by 2 bases, leaving 10 bases between them. Germline V lookup: CDR1 SNHLY, CDR2 FYNNEI. Here the CDR3 reads CASRADYNTGELFF. The DNA for the CDR3 is TGTGCCAGCAGGGCTGACTACAACACCGGGGAGCTGTTTTTT.

This sequence joins TRBV7-8 and TRBJ2-1; D is tentatively TRBD1 or TRBD2 (5 bases each). This CDR3 has 14 amino acids. Trimming shortened V by 0 bases and J by 2 bases, and 5 bases separated the two germline ends. Germline CDR1 SGHVS, CDR2 FQNEAQ. The DNA for the CDR3 is TGTGCCAGCAGCTTAGCGGGACCCTACAATGAGCAGTTCTTC. It translates to CASSLAGPYNEQFF.